The next 15 T cell receptor beta chains were all read from a single sample in a study of T cell responses to AZD1222 COVID-19 vaccine. The assay was immunoSEQ multiplex PCR, and TCRdb's table has in-frame clones only and misses some. The table shows over 100,000 clones, with roughly 91% occurring only once. Material: peripheral blood, obtained 28 days after the second AZD1222 dose. These receptors were collected from an adult who received the AZD1222 COVID-19 vaccine.

The chain carries TRBV29-1 and TRBJ2-1; no clear D. Germline CDR1 and CDR2: SQVTM and ANQGSEA. This CDR3 has 15 amino acids. Trimming left V 0 bases short and J 0 bases short, with 9 bases between. The CDR3, as DNA: TGCAGCGTTGAAGATACGGAAAGCTCCTACAATGAGCAGTTCTTC. Its protein is CSVEDTESSYNEQFF.

This chain joins TRBV7-3 and TRBJ2-5, with 7 bases identical to TRBD1. Losses at the gene ends were 0 bases for V and 5 bases for J; bases not matched to a gene: 6. Germline loops: CDR1 SGHTA, CDR2 FQGTGA. This CDR3 comprises 15 residues. The CDR3 spells CASSLTAGGGETQYF. The CDR3 bases are TGTGCCAGCAGCTTAACGGCAGGGGGTGGGGAGACCCAGTACTTC.

The chain is built from TRBV7-3 and TRBJ1-1, with D maybe TRBD1 (5 bases). V was trimmed by 6 bases and J by 7 bases, leaving 6 bases between them. The CDR3 consists of 10 residues. Germline values: CDR1 SGHTA, CDR2 FQGTGA. The DNA of the CDR3 is TGTGCCAGCAGAGGGGTTGAAGCTTTCTTT. It is translated as CASRGVEAFF.

This sequence joins TRBV28 and TRBJ1-2, with D perhaps TRBD1 (5 bases). From germline, CDR1 is MDHEN and CDR2 SYDVKM. Trimming pared 7 bases from V and 3 bases from J, leaving 12 bases between. There are 13 residues in the CDR3. CDR3 DNA sequence: TGTGCCAGCACTAAACAGGCGCACTATGGCTACACCTTC. Its translation is CASTKQAHYGYTF.

This clone appeared a single time. The genes are TRBV7-9 and TRBJ2-1; tentatively, D is TRBD2 (5 bases). CDR1 is SEHNR and CDR2 is FQNEAQ in the germline V gene (reference sequence). Trimming cost V 6 bases and J 3 bases, with 12 bases left between them. The CDR3 has 14 residues. CDR3 region: CASSYSALYNEQFF. The CDR3 nucleotides read TGTGCCAGCAGTTATAGCGCCCTCTACAATGAGCAGTTCTTC.

The chain employs TRBV20-1 and TRBJ2-7, with D possibly TRBD2 on 5 matching bases. The germline V gene encodes CDR1 DFQATT and CDR2 SNEGSKA (reference sequence). The CDR3 totals 11 residues. The CDR3 here is CSPGNSYEQYF. The CDR3 DNA is TGCAGCCCCGGGAACTCCTACGAGCAGTACTTC.

V is TRBV30 and J is TRBJ1-2, with D possibly matching TRBD1 (6 bases). Per germline, CDR1 GTSNPN and CDR2 SVGIG (reference sequence). V was pared by 0 bases and J by 3 bases, with 20 bases between. This CDR3 region has 17 residues. CDR3 region: CAWSVRQVYPLDYGYTF. The CDR3 nucleotides read TGTGCCTGGAGTGTCCGACAGGTTTACCCTCTGGACTATGGCTACACCTTC.

The CDR3 sequence is CASTQGGFTDTQYF. CDR3 bases: TGCGCCAGCACACAGGGGGGTTTCACAGATACGCAGTATTTT. The J gene is TRBJ2-3, the V gene TRBV5-1, with 8 positions matching TRBD1. From germline, CDR1 is SGHRS and CDR2 YFSETQ. The CDR3 runs to 14 residues. V lost 6 bases and J lost 2; bases outside the gene matches: 5.

This rearrangement joins TRBV5-1 to TRBJ2-7; the D gene could be TRBD1 or TRBD2 (6 bases each). Trimming cost V 1 base and J 6 bases, with 14 bases left between them. Germline V gene sequence: CDR1 SGHRS, CDR2 YFSETQ. This CDR3 region has 14 residues. The DNA for the CDR3 is TGCGCCAGCAGCTTGAGGGGGGCCAGAGGCGAGCAGTACTTC. Protein product: CASSLRGARGEQYF.

This clone was detected only once. The chain couples TRBV7-3 to TRBJ2-5, with 10 bases matching TRBD2. With V trimmed by 3 bases and J by 5 bases, 6 bases remained unmatched. The CDR3 is 15 amino acids. The germline gives CDR1 SGHTA, CDR2 FQGTGA. Here the CDR3 reads CASSFLAGVYETQYF. CDR3 nucleotides: TGTGCCAGCAGCTTCCTAGCGGGAGTGTATGAGACCCAGTACTTC.

The chain links TRBV11-3 to TRBJ2-1, with D unclear. Trimming removed 4 bases at V and 9 bases at J, with 10 bases between. Per the germline V gene, CDR1 is SGHNT and CDR2 is YENEEA. CDR3 length equals 12 residues. The CDR3 DNA sequence: TGTGCCAGCAGCTCCTTCCAAGGTGAGCAGTTCTTC. It is translated as CASSSFQGEQFF.

The J gene is TRBJ2-2, the V gene TRBV27, with D maybe TRBD1 (6 bases). V was pared by 3 bases and J by 5 bases, with 16 bases between. Germline CDR1 MNHEY, CDR2 SMNVEV (reference sequence). The CDR3 is made up of 16 amino acids. This chain's CDR3 is CASSLVSGTSTGELFF. For the CDR3, the DNA is TGTGCCAGCAGTTTGGTATCCGGGACATCAACCGGGGAGCTGTTTTTT.

V usage is TRBV19 and J usage is TRBJ2-1, with unresolved D. CDR1 is LNHDA and CDR2 is SQIVND in the germline V gene (reference sequence). The CDR3 spans 15 residues. Trimming stripped 5 bases from V and 0 bases from J, with 11 bases between. Here the CDR3 reads CASSWSYSSYNEQFF. CDR3 in DNA: TGTGCCAGTAGTTGGTCGTACAGCTCCTACAATGAGCAGTTCTTC.

The gene calls are TRBV30 and TRBJ1-5, with no clear D. The CDR3 runs to 14 residues. Trimming left V 2 bases short and J 4 bases short, with 12 bases between. Germline V lookup: CDR1 GTSNPN, CDR2 SVGIG (reference sequence). The CDR3 DNA is TGTGCCTGGAGTAATCTAACACCAAATCAGCCCCAGCATTTT. It is translated as CAWSNLTPNQPQHF.

The genes are TRBV3-1 (or the pseudogene TRBV3-2) and TRBJ1-6, with no clear D. Germline loops: CDR1 LGHDT, CDR2 YNNKEL (reference sequence). The CDR3 extends over 15 amino acids. Trimming removed 3 bases at V and 0 bases at J, with 6 bases between. The CDR3 is CASSQYSSYNSPLHF. The CDR3 nucleotides read TGTGCCAGCAGCCAGTACAGCTCCTATAATTCACCCCTCCACTTT.